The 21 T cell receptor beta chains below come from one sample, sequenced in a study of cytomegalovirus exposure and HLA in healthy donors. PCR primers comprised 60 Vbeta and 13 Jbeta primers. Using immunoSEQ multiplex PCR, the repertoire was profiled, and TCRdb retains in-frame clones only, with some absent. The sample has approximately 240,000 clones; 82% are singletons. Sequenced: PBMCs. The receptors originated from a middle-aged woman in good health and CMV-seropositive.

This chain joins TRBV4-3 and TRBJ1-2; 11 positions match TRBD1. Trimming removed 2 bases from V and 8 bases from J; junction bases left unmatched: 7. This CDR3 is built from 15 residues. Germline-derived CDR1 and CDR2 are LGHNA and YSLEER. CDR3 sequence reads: CASSQSRTGGLGYTF. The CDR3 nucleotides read TGCGCCAGCAGCCAATCCAGGACAGGGGGCTTGGGCTACACCTTC.

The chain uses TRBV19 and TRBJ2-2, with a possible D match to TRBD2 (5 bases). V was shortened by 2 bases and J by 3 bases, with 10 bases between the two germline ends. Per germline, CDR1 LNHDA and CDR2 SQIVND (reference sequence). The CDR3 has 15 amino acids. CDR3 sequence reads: CASSISGPHTGELFF. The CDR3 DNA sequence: TGTGCCAGTAGTATAAGCGGTCCTCACACCGGGGAGCTGTTTTTT.

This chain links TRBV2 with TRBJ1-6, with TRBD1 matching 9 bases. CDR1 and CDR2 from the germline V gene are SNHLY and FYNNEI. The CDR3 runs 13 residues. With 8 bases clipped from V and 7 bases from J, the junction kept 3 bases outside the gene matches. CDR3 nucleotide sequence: TGTGCCAGCGAAGGGACAGGGAATTCACCCCTCCACTTT. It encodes CASEGTGNSPLHF.

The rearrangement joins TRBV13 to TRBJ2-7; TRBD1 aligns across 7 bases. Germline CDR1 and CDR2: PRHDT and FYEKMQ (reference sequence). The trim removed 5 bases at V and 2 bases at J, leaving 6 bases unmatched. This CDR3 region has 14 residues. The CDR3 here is CASSTLGTAYEQYF. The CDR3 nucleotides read TGTGCCAGCAGCACCTTGGGGACAGCCTACGAGCAGTACTTC.

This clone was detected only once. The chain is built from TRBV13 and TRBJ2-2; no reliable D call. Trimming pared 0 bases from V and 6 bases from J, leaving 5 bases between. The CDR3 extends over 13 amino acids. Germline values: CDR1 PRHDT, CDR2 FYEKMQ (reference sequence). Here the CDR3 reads CASSLGAAGELFF. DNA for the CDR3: TGTGCCAGCAGCTTAGGGGCGGCCGGGGAGCTGTTTTTT. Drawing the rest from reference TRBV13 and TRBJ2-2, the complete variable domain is AAGVIQSPRHLIKEKRETATLKCYPIPRHDTVYWYQQGPGQDPQFLISFYEKMQSDKGSIPDRFSAQQFSDYHSELNMSSLELGDSALYFCASSLGAAGELFFGEGSRLTVL.

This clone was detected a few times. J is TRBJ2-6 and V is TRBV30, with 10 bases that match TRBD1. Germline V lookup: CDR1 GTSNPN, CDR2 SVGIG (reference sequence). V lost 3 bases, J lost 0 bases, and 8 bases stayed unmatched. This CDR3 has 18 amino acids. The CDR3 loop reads CAWRGQGSSLSGANVLTF. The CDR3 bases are TGTGCCTGGAGGGGACAGGGGAGCTCCCTCTCTGGGGCCAACGTCCTGACTTTC.

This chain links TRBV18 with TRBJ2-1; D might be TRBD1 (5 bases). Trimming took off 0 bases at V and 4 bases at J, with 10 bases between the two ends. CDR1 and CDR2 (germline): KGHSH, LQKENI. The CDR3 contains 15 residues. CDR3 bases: TGTGCCAGCTCACCACCGCAGGGATTGTACAATGAGCAGTTCTTC. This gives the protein CASSPPQGLYNEQFF.

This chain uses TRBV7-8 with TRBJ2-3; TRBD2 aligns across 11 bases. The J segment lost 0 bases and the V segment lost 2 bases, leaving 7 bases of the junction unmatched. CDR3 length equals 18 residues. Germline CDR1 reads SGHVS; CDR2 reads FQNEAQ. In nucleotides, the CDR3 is TGTGCCAGCAGCTTAAGGCTAGCGGGGGGCACTAGCACAGATACGCAGTATTTT. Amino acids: CASSLRLAGGTSTDTQYF.

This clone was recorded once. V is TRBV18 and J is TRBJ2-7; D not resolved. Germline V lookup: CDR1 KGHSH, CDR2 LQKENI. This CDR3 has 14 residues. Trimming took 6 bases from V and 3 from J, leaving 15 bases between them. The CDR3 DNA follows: TGTGCCAGCTCCTACCGCCGCCAGGACTACGAGCAGTACTTC. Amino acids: CASSYRRQDYEQYF.

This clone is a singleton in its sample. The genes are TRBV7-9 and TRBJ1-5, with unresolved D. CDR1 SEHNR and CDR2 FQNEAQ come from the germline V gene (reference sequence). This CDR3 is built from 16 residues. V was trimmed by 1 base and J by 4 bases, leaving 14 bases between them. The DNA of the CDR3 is TGTGCCAGCAGCTTAGGGCGCGCGGGGTTGAATCAGCCCCAGCATTTT. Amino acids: CASSLGRAGLNQPQHF.

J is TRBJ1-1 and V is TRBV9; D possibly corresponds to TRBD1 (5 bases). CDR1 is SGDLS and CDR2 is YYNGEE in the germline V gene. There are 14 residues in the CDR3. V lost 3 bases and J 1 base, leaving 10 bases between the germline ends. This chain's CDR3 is CASSASQGNTEAFF. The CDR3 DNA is TGTGCCAGCAGCGCCTCTCAGGGGAACACTGAAGCTTTCTTT.

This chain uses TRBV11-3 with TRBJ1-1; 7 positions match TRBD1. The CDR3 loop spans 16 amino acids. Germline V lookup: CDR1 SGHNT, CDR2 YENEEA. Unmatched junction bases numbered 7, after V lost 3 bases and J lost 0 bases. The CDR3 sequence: CASSFRQGVMNTEAFF. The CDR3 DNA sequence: TGTGCCAGCAGCTTCCGACAGGGAGTGATGAACACTGAAGCTTTCTTT.

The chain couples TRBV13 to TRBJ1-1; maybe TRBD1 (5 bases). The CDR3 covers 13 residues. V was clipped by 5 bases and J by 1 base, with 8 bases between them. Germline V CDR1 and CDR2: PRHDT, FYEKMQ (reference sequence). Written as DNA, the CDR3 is TGTGCCAGCAGCCCCACAGGGAACACTGAAGCTTTCTTT. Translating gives CASSPTGNTEAFF.

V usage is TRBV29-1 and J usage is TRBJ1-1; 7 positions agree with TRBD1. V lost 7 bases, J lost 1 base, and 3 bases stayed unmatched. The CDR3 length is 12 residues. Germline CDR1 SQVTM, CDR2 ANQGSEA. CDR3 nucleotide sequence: TGCAGCGCTTACAGGGGGAACACTGAAGCTTTCTTT. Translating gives CSAYRGNTEAFF.

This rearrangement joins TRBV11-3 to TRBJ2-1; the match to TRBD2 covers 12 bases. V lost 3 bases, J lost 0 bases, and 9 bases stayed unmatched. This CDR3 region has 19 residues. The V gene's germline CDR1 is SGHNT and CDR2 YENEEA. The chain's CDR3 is CASSLELAGGLSSYNEQFF. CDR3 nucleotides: TGTGCCAGCAGCTTGGAACTAGCGGGAGGTTTAAGCTCCTACAATGAGCAGTTCTTC.

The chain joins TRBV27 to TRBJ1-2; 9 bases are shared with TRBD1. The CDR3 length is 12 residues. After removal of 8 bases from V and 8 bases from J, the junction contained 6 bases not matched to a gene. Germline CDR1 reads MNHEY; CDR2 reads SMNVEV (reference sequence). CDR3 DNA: TGTGCCAGCCGGACAGGGGACGGCGGCTACACCTTC. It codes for CASRTGDGGYTF.

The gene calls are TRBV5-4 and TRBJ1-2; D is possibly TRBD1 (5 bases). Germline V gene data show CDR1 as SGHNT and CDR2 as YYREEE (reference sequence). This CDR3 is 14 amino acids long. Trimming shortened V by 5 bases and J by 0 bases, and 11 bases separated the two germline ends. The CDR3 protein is CASRDDSSNYGYTF. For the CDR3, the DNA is TGTGCCAGCAGGGACGACAGCTCTAACTATGGCTACACCTTC.

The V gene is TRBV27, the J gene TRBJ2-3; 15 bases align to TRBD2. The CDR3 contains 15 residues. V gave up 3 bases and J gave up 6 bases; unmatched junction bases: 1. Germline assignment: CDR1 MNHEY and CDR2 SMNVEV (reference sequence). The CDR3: CASSFGTSGRDTQYF. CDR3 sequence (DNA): TGTGCCAGCAGTTTCGGGACTAGCGGGAGGGATACGCAGTATTTT.

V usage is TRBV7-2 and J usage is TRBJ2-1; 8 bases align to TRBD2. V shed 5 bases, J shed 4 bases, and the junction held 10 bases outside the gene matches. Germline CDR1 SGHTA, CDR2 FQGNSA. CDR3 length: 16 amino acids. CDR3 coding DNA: TGTGCCAGCAGCCTTCAGAGCGCGGGGGGTTACAATGAGCAGTTCTTC. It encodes CASSLQSAGGYNEQFF.

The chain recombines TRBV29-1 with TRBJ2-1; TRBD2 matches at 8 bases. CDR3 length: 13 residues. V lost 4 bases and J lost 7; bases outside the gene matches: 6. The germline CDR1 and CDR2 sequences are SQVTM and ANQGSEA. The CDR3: CSVASGSGNEQFF. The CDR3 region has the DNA TGCAGCGTTGCAAGCGGGAGTGGGAATGAGCAGTTCTTC.

The CDR3, as DNA: TGTGCCAGCAGTGGGCAAAACCAGGGGATTAGGACTGAAGCTTTCTTT. Translated, it gives CASSGQNQGIRTEAFF. The chain has TRBV25-1 and TRBJ1-1; a possible D gene is TRBD1 (6 bases). CDR1 is MGHDK and CDR2 is SYGVNS in the germline V gene. With 4 bases removed from V and 5 bases from J, the gap between germline ends came to 20 bases. This CDR3 spans 16 amino acids.